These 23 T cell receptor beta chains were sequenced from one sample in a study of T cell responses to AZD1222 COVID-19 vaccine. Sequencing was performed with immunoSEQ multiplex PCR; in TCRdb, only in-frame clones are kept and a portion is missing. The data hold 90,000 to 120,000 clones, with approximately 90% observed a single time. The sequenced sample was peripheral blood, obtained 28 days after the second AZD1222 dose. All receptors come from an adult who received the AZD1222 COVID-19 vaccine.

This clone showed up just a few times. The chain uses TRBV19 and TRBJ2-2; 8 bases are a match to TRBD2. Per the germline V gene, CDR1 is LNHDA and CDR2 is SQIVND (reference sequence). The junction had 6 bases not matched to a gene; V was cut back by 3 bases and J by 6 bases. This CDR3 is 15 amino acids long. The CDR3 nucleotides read TGTGCCAGTAGTATTGACGGGAGGGCGGCCGGGGAGCTGTTTTTT. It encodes CASSIDGRAAGELFF.

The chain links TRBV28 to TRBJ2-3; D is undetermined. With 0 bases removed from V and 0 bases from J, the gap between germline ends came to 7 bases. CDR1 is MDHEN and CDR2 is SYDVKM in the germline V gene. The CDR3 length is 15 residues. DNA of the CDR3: TGTGCCAGCAGTTTATGGGGAAGTAGCACAGATACGCAGTATTTT. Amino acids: CASSLWGSSTDTQYF.

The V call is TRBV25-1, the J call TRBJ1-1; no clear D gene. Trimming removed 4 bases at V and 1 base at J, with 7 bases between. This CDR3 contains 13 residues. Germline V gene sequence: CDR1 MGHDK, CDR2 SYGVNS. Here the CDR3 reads CASSGQENTEAFF. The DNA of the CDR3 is TGTGCCAGCAGTGGGCAGGAGAACACTGAAGCTTTCTTT.

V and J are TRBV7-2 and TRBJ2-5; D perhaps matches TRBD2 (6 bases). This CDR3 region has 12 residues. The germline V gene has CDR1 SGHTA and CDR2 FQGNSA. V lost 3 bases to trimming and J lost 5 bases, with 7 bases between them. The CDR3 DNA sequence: TGTGCCAGCAGCTTTGGGAGGGAGACCCAGTACTTC. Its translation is CASSFGRETQYF.

CDR3 sequence: CASSSLSGGPTYTGELFF. CDR3 DNA sequence: TGTGCCAGCAGTTCTCTTAGCGGGGGGCCGACCTACACCGGGGAGCTGTTTTTT. This sequence joins TRBV28 and TRBJ2-2, with 10 bases identical to TRBD2. The CDR3 sequence is 18 residues long. V trimming: 4 bases; J trimming: 3 bases; junction bases outside the gene matches: 11. Germline V CDR1 and CDR2: MDHEN, SYDVKM.

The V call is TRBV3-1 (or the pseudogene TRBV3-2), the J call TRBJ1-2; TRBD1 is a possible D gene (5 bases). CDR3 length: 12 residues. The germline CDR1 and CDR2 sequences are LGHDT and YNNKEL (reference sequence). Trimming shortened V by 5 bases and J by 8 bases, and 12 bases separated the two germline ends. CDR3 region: CASSAQGYGYTF. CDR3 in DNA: TGTGCCAGCAGCGCCCAGGGTTACGGCTACACCTTC.

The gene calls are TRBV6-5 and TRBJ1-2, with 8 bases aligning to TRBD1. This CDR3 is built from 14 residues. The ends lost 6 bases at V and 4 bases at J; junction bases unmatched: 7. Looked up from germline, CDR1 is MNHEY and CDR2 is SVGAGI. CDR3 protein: CASRRTGLGYGYTF. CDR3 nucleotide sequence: TGTGCCAGCAGACGGACAGGGCTGGGCTATGGCTACACCTTC.

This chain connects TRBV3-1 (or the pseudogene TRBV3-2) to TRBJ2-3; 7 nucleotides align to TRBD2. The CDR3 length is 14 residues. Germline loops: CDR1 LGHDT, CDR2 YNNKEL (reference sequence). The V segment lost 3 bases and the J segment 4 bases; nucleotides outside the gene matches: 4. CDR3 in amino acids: CASSQGLTPDTQYF. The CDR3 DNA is TGTGCCAGCAGCCAGGGACTAACCCCAGATACGCAGTATTTT.

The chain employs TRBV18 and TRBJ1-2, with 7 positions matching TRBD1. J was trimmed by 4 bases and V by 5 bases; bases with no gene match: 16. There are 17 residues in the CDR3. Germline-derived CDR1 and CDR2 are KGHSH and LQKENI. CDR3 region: CASSNQGIGTATYGYTF. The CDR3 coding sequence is TGTGCCAGCTCAAACCAAGGTATAGGGACAGCTACCTATGGCTACACCTTC. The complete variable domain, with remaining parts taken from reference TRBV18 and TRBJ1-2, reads NAGVMQNPRHLVRRRGQEARLRCSPMKGHSHVYWYRQLPEEGLKFMVYLQKENIIDESGMPKERFSAEFPKEGPSILRIQQVVRGDSAAYFCASSNQGIGTATYGYTFGSGTRLTVV.

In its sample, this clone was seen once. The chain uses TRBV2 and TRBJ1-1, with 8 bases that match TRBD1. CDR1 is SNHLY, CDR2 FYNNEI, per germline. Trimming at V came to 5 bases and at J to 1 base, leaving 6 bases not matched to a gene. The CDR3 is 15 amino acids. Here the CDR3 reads CASSPMTGANTEAFF. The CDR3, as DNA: TGTGCCAGCAGTCCTATGACAGGGGCGAACACTGAAGCTTTCTTT.

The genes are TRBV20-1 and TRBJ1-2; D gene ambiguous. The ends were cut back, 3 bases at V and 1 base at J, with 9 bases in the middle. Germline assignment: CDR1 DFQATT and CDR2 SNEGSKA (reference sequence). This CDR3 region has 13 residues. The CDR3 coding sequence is TGCAGTGCTAGTAACAGCCTTAACTATGGCTACACCTTC. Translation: CSASNSLNYGYTF.

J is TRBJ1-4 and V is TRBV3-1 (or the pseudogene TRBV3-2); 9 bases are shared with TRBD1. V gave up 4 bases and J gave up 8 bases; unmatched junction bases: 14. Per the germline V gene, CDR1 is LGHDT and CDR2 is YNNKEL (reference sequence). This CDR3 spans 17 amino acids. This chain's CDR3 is CASSLQLAGTGKEKLFF. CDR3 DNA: TGTGCCAGCAGCCTTCAACTCGCGGGGACAGGGAAAGAAAAACTGTTTTTT.

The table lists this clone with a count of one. CDR3 DNA sequence: TGCGCCAGCAGCTCCCGGGCAGGCAGCTCCTACGAGCAGTACTTC. It translates to CASSSRAGSSYEQYF. The chain recombines TRBV5-1 with TRBJ2-7; no clear D gene. With 3 bases removed from V and 0 bases from J, the gap between germline ends came to 13 bases. Germline V gene lookup returns CDR1 SGHRS and CDR2 YFSETQ. There are 15 residues in the CDR3.

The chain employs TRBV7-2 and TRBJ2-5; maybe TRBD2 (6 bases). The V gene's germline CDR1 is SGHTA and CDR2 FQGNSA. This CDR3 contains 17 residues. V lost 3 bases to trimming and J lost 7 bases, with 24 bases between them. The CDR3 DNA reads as TGTGCCAGCAGCTTTGTTAGCCGGGACGTCCGGAGGGCGACCCAGTACTTC. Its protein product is CASSFVSRDVRRATQYF.

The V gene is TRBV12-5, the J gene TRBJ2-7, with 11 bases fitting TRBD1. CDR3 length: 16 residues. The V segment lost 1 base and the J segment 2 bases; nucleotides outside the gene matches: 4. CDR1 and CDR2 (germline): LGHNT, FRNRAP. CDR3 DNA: TGTGCTAGTGGTTTGGGGGACAGGGGGACCCCCTACGAGCAGTACTTC. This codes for CASGLGDRGTPYEQYF.

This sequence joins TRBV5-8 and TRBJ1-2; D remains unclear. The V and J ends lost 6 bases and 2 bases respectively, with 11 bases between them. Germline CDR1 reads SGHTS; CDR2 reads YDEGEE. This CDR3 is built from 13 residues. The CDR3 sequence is CASISRLNYGYTF. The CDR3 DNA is TGTGCCAGCATATCGCGTCTGAACTATGGCTACACCTTC.

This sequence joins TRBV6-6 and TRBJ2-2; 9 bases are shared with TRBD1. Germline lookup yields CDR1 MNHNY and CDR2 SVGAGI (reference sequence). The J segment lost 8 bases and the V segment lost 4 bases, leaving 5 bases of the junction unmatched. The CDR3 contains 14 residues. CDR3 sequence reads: CASSSRTGVGELFF. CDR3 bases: TGTGCCAGCAGTTCTCGGACAGGGGTGGGGGAGCTGTTTTTT.

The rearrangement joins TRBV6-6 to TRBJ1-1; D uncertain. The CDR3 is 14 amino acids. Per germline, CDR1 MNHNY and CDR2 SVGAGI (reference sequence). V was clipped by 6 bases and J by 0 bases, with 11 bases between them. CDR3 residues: CASRMVQLNTEAFF. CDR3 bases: TGTGCCAGCAGGATGGTACAGCTGAACACTGAAGCTTTCTTT.

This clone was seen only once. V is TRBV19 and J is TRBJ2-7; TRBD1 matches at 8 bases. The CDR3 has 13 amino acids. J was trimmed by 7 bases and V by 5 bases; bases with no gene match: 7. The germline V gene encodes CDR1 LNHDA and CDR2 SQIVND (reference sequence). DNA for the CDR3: TGTGCCAGTAGTCCCAGGACAGGGTGGGAGCAGTACTTC. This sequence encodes CASSPRTGWEQYF.

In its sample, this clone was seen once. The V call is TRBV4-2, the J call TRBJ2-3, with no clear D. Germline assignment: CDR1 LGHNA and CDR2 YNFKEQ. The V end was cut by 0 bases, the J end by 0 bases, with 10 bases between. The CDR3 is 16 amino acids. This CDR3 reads CASSQDGLHSTDTQYF. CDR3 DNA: TGTGCCAGCAGCCAAGATGGGCTACACAGCACAGATACGCAGTATTTT.

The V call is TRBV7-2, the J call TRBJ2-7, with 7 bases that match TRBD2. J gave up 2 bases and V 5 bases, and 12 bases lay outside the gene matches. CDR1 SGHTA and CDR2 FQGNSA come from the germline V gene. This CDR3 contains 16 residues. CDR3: CASSQAGSPVPYEQYF. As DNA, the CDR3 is TGTGCCAGCAGCCAAGCGGGGTCTCCAGTCCCCTACGAGCAGTACTTC.

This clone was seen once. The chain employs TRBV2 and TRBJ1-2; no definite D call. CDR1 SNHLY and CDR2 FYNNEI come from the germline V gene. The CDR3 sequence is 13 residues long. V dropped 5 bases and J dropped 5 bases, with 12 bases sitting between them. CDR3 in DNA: TGTGCCAGCAGTTTCACAGTGGATTATGGCTACACCTTC. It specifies CASSFTVDYGYTF.

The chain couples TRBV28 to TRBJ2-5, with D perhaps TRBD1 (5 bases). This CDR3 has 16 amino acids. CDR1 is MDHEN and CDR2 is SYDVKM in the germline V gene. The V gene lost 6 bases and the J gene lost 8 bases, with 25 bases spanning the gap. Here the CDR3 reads CASSPLDETVKRTQYF. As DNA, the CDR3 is TGTGCCAGCAGCCCCCTGGACGAGACAGTTAAGAGAACCCAGTACTTC.